This T cell receptor beta chain was sequenced during a study of blood T cell repertoires in COVID-19. Sequencing used immunoSEQ multiplex PCR; TCRdb keeps in-frame clones, though not all of them. Among more than 100,000 clones listed, around 84% were seen once. The germline gives CDR1 LNHDA, CDR2 SQIVND (reference sequence). V was clipped by 3 bases and J by 4 bases, with 12 bases between them. The CDR3 is 14 amino acids. Sequenced sample: peripheral blood. The receptor's source is a human donor in a cohort sampled during active COVID-19. This chain joins TRBV19 and TRBJ2-5; possibly TRBD1 for D (5 bases). The CDR3 here is CASSMTATGETQYF. In nucleotides, the CDR3 is TGTGCCAGTAGTATGACAGCCACTGGAGAGACCCAGTACTTC. The full variable domain, rest sourced from reference TRBV19 and TRBJ2-5, is DGGITQSPKYLFRKEGQNVTLSCEQNLNHDAMYWYRQDPGQGLRLIYYSQIVNDFQKGDIAEGYSVSREKKESFPLTVTSAQKNPTAFYLCASSMTATGETQYFGPGTRLLVL.